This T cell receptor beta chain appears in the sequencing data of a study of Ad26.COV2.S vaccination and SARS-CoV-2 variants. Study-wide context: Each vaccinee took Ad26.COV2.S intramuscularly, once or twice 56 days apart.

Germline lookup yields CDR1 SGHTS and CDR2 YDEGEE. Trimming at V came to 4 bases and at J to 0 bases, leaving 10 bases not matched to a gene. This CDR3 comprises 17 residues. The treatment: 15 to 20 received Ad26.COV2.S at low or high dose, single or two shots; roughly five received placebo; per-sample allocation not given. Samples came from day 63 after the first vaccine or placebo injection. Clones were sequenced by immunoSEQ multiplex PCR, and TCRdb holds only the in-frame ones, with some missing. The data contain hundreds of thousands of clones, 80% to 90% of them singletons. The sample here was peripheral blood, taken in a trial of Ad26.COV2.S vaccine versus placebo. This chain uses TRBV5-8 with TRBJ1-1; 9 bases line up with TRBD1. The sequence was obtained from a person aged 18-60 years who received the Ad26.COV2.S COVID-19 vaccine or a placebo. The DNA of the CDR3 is TGTGCCAGCAGCCGGGCGGGACAGGGAATCATGAACACTGAAGCTTTCTTT. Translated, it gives CASSRAGQGIMNTEAFF.